This TCR beta chain was sequenced in a study of shared clonotypes between healthy human individuals. General study points: Donors were few, which limited the genetic and exposure-history diversity represented. Across a handful of donors, naive CD4 shared around 5%, naive CD8 over 3%, memory CD4 2.3%, memory CD8 0.4%.

As regards this clone: No antigen is known for it. The sample has other DNA sequences that encode this CDR3 too.

TCRdb's table, derived via immunoSEQ multiplex PCR, lists solely in-frame clones and lacks some. This table holds some 2,000,000 clones, just under 95% found once. Losses at the gene ends were 1 base for V and 6 bases for J; bases not matched to a gene: 0. Germline V gene lookup returns CDR1 SGHVS and CDR2 FNYEAQ. The CDR3 totals 13 residues. The naive CD8 fraction comprised CD45RO-negative cells positively selected for CCR7 and excluded terminally differentiated effector memory CD45RA+ cells. Sample: naive CD8+ T cells sorted from blood. V gene TRBV7-6 combines with J gene TRBJ2-1, with 7 nucleotides matching TRBD2. This TCR derives from a man between 18 and 29 years old in good health. The CDR3 nucleotides read TGTGCCAGCAGCTTAGGCGGGGGCAATGAGCAGTTCTTC. This encodes CASSLGGGNEQFF.